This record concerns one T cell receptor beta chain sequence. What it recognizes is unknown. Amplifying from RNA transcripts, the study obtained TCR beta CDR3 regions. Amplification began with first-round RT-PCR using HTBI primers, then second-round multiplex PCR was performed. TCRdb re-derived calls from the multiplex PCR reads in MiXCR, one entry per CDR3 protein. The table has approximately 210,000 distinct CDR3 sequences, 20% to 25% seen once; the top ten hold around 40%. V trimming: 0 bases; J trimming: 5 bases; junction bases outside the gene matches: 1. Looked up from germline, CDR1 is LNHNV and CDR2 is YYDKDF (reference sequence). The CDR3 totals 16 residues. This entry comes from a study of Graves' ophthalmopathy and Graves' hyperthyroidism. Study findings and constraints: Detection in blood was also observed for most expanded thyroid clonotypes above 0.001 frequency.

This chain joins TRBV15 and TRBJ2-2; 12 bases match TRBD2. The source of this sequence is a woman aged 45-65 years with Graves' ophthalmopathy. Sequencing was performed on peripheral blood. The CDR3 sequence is CATSRETSGSTGELFF. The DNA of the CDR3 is TGTGCCACCAGCAGAGAGACTAGCGGGAGTACCGGGGAGCTGTTTTTT.